What follows are 3 T cell receptor beta chains derived from one specimen sequenced in a study of T-cell reconstitution after alpha-beta-depleted transplantation in children. Unique molecular identifiers were built into the TCRbeta library. Each CDR3 protein gets one entry after TCRdb re-called the PCR reads with MiXCR. The sample has hundreds of thousands of distinct CDR3 sequences, roughly 13% seen once. The sequencing here drew on PBMCs, mostly from graft donor cells, taken 360 days after TCRalphabeta/CD19-depleted stem cell transplant. These receptor sequences come from a male patient younger than 18 who had a stem cell transplant for acute myeloid leukemia, so the T cells may come from the graft donor.

This clonotype was recorded a few times. The rearrangement links TRBV5-5 to TRBJ2-3; the match to TRBD2 covers 8 bases. CDR3 size: 16 residues. V gave up 4 bases and J gave up 0 bases; unmatched junction bases: 7. In germline, CDR1 is SGHKS, CDR2 YYEKEE (reference sequence). CDR3 DNA: TGTGCCAGCAGCCCTTTAGCGGGACCGAGCACAGATACGCAGTATTTT. Protein sequence: CASSPLAGPSTDTQYF.

There are a few counts of this clonotype. The rearrangement joins TRBV7-6 to TRBJ2-5, with D perhaps TRBD1 or TRBD2 (5 bases each). The CDR3 length is 14 residues. Deletions cut 5 bases from V and 5 bases from J, with 15 bases between. Germline V gene data show CDR1 as SGHVS and CDR2 as FNYEAQ. The DNA of the CDR3 is TGTGCCAGCAGCCACGGGACGTTGTGGGAGACCCAGTACTTC. Protein sequence: CASSHGTLWETQYF.

This clonotype was found many times. J is TRBJ2-1 and V is TRBV9; 10 nucleotides align to TRBD2. The ends lost 0 bases at V and 1 base at J; junction bases unmatched: 4. There are 17 residues in the CDR3. Per germline, CDR1 SGDLS and CDR2 YYNGEE. The DNA for the CDR3 is TGTGCCAGCAGCGTAGCCCCGGGACTAGCGTCCTACAATGAGCAGTTCTTC. Amino acids: CASSVAPGLASYNEQFF.